There are many counts of the clone carrying this TCR beta chain. From germline, CDR1 is SGHVS and CDR2 FQNEAQ. The CDR3 consists of 17 residues. V was pared by 5 bases and J by 1 base, with 13 bases of the junction left unmatched. The record originates from a study of tumor-infiltrating lymphocytes in primary liver carcinoma. Study at large: Patients of both sexes were 30 to 69 years old. Yields of productive TCRbeta reads ranged from roughly 3.65 to 7.5 million per sample and were similar across tissue types.

The input was 500 ng total RNA; TCR beta cDNA was made from it with a constant-region primer. Three-round nested multiplex PCR performed with slightly modified ARM-PCR produced the TCR beta libraries. The first two PCR rounds, nine to ten cycles each, used TRBV1-TRBV30 forward primers and a C-beta reverse primer. MiXCR was run by TCRdb on the multiplex PCR reads, yielding one entry per CDR3 protein. The sample lists under 150,000 distinct CDR3 sequences; approximately 68% were seen once. Co-extraction of both nucleic acids (RNA and DNA) used about 19-33 mg of unsorted bulk tissue. The patients lived with chronic HBV infection and had not yet received any treatment.

The chain links TRBV7-8 to TRBJ1-1; 7 bases align to TRBD1. The clonotype comes from an older woman with primary liver carcinoma and hepatitis B virus infection. The sequenced sample was tumor-adjacent normal liver tissue. Here the CDR3 DNA reads TGTGCCAGCAGCCCGAGACAGGGTCCAATTCGGAACACTGAAGCTTTCTTT. Protein product: CASSPRQGPIRNTEAFF.